This is a list of T cell receptor beta chains from one sample in a study of early T cells in non-severe SARS-CoV-2 infection. TCRdb re-analysed the 5' RACE reads in MiXCR, keeping a single row per CDR3 protein. The data show 54,000 or so distinct CDR3 sequences, over 5% seen once. Sequencing was carried out using whole blood. Receptor source: an adult who was a healthcare worker with PCR-confirmed SARS-CoV-2 infection or an uninfected control (not recorded which). Both conserved end residues are trimmed from each CDR3. The D gene is left open where the match is weak. Expanded clones get a size class; other rows say once, few or many, or leave the size out.

J | V | D | size | CDR3
TRBJ2-5 | TRBV7-2 | TRBD2 | many | ASTIAGGIQETQY
TRBJ2-3 | TRBV5-1 | . | . | ASSLGRGSTDTQY
TRBJ2-5 | TRBV5-1 | . | many | ASSLEQTQY
TRBJ1-3 | TRBV6-1 | . | . | ASSELGASSGNTIY
TRBJ2-3 | TRBV5-4 | . | many | ASSLQGTDTQY
TRBJ1-2 | TRBV6-1 | . | . | ASNGAWVGYT
TRBJ2-7 | TRBV28 | . | few | ASSLWIGNAL
TRBJ1-5 | TRBV20-1 | . | many | SARPGGSNQPQH
TRBJ1-1 | TRBV29-1 | TRBD1 | many | STTGGMNTEAF
TRBJ2-3 | TRBV20-1 | . | many | SATGTSNTDTQY
TRBJ1-6 | TRBV7-7 | . | . | ASSLDRGSPLH
TRBJ1-5 | TRBV6-5 | TRBD1 | many | ASSLTGGQFSSNQPQH
TRBJ1-5 | TRBV6-4 | TRBD1 | few | ASSQGGGNQPQH
TRBJ2-2 | TRBV9 | . | few | ASSVGANTGELF